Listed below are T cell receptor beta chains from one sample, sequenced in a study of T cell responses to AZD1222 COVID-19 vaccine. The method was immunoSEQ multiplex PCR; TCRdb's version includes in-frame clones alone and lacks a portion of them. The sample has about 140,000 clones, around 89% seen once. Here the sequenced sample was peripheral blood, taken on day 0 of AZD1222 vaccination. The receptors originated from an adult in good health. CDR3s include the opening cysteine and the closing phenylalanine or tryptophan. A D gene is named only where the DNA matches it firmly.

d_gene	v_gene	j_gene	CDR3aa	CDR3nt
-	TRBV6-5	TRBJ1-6	CASSYHRRGMGSPLHF	TGTGCCAGCAGTTATCATCGACGGGGGATGGGCTCACCCCTCCACTTT
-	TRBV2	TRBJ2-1	CASRRGLYNEQFF	TGTGCCAGCAGAAGGGGTCTCTACAATGAGCAGTTCTTC
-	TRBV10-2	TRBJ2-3	CASSDPVDTQYF	TGCGCCAGCAGTGACCCGGTAGATACGCAGTATTTT
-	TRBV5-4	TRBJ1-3	CASSLDTSGNTIYF	TGTGCCAGCAGCTTGGACACTTCGGGAAACACCATATATTTT
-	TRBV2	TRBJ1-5	CASSAMGRIEPQHF	TGTGCCAGCTCTGCAATGGGGAGGATTGAGCCCCAGCATTTT
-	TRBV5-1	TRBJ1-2	CASSLRGADYGYTF	TGCGCCAGCAGCTTGCGGGGGGCAGACTATGGCTACACCTTC
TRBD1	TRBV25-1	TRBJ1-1	CASSEGAGGGNTEAFF	TGTGCCAGCAGTGAGGGGGCAGGGGGCGGGAACACTGAAGCTTTCTTT
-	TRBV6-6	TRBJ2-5	CASSRQINPQETQYF	TGTGCCAGCAGCAGACAGATTAACCCGCAAGAGACCCAGTACTTC
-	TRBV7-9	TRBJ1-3	CASSGELDSGNTIYF	TGTGCCAGCAGTGGGGAGTTGGACTCTGGAAACACCATATATTTT
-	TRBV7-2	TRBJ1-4	CASSSSRGREKLFF	TGTGCCAGCAGCAGTAGCCGGGGGCGAGAAAAACTGTTTTTT
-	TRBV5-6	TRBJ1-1	CASSLWGSGRGRTEAFF	TGTGCCAGCAGCTTGTGGGGTAGCGGCCGGGGGCGGACTGAAGCTTTCTTT
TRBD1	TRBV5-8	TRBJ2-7	CASSLEIRTGSSEQYF	TGTGCCAGCAGCTTGGAAATCAGGACAGGGAGTAGCGAGCAGTACTTC
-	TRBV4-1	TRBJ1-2	CASSQDLGRDGYTF	TGCGCCAGCAGCCAAGATTTGGGCAGGGACGGCTACACCTTC
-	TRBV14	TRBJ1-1	CASSHPGGREAFF	TGTGCCAGCAGCCATCCGGGTGGGAGAGAAGCTTTCTTT
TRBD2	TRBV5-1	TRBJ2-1	CASSLGPGLADLNEQFF	TGCGCCAGCAGCTTGGGTCCGGGACTAGCGGATCTCAATGAGCAGTTCTTC
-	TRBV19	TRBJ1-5	CASSIGNQPQHF	TGTGCCAGTAGTATAGGCAATCAGCCCCAGCATTTT